These 29 T cell receptor beta chains were sequenced from one sample in a study of T cell clonality in common variable immunodeficiency. Study-level points and caveats: Common variable immunodeficiency TCR beta sequences reportedly had fewer deletions and N-nucleotide insertions.

Sequencing was performed with immunoSEQ multiplex PCR; in TCRdb, only in-frame clones are kept and a portion is missing. In total the sample includes about 23,000 clones, none of them seen once. These receptors have no identified antigens. Material: peripheral blood mononuclear cells. The source is a human donor with common variable immunodeficiency.

This clone was counted between two and nine times. Read coverage stops 3 residues before the CDR3 terminus; the germline J gene supplies the remainder. The rearrangement uses TRBV19 and TRBJ1-6; tentative D call: TRBD1 (6 bases). Trimming removed 3 bases at V and 5 bases at J, with 11 bases between. Germline CDR1 and CDR2: LNHDA and SQIVND (reference sequence). The CDR3 sequence is 15 residues long. The chain's CDR3 is CASSIQQGDNSPLHF. The DNA read from the CDR3 is TGTGCCAGTAGTATTCAACAGGGAGATAATTCACCC.

In the case of this clone: The CDR3 end is not reached by the read, which stops 3 residues before it; the germline J gene fills it in. This chain joins TRBV11-2 and TRBJ2-5, with unresolved D. Germline V CDR1 and CDR2: SGHAT, FQNNGV. Trimming stripped 6 bases from V and 4 bases from J, with 9 bases between. This CDR3 region has 12 residues. The chain's CDR3 is CASSLEAETQYF. The sequenced part of the CDR3 DNA is TGTGCCAGCAGTCTTGAGGCAGAGACC.

This clone has a handful of counts. The read terminates 3 residues before the CDR3 end, so the remaining end is supplied by the germline J gene. The rearrangement uses TRBV5-1 and TRBJ2-7; D gene ambiguous. Trimming removed 0 bases at V and 3 bases at J, with 7 bases between. Per the germline V gene, CDR1 is SGHRS and CDR2 is YFSETQ. CDR3 length: 13 amino acids. The CDR3 is CASSLAGNYEQYF. CDR3 DNA (partial): TGCGCCAGCAGCTTGGCCGGTAACTACGAG. Together with reference TRBV5-1 and TRBJ2-7, the CDR3 gives the full variable domain: KAGVTQTPRYLIKTRGQQVTLSCSPISGHRSVSWYQQTPGQGLQFLFEYFSETQRNKGNFPGRFSGRQFSNSRSEMNVSTLELGDSALYLCASSLAGNYEQYFGPGTRLTVT.

This clone was seen ten or more times. The read is 3 residues too short to cover the CDR3 end, so that end is filled in from the germline J gene. V is TRBV29-1 and J is TRBJ1-1, with D possibly TRBD1 on 6 matching bases. V shed 5 bases and J shed 1 base, with 14 bases lying between them. Per germline, CDR1 SQVTM and CDR2 ANQGSEA. The CDR3 length is 14 residues. This CDR3 reads CSVLNRASNTEAFF. The sequenced CDR3 bases are TGCAGCGTTCTTAACAGGGCCTCGAACACTGAA.

This clone was detected many times. The read ends 3 residues early relative to the CDR3; the germline J gene fills the gap. Other DNA sequences in this sample translate to the same CDR3. The genes are TRBV7-9 and TRBJ1-2, with D maybe TRBD1 (6 bases). Germline CDR1 reads SEHNR; CDR2 reads FQNEAQ (reference sequence). The CDR3 has 12 residues. V was trimmed by 1 base and J by 7 bases, leaving 7 bases between them. CDR3 region: CASSLEQGGYTF. CDR3 bases read: TGTGCCAGCAGCTTAGAACAGGGTGGC.

CDR3 bases read: TGCGCCAGCAGCTCGAGCGGGGGGGTCTTCGAG. The encoded protein is CASSSSGGVFE. The entire CDR3 protein is CASSSSGGVFEQYF. The chain carries TRBV5-1 and TRBJ2-7; 10 bases align to TRBD2. The sequence runs out 3 residues before the end of the CDR3; the remainder is reconstructed from the germline J gene. The CDR3 contains 14 residues. Trimming cost V 3 bases and J 6 bases; bases outside gene matches: 6. Germline V gives CDR1 SGHRS, CDR2 YFSETQ.

This clone was detected ten times or more. The read halts 3 residues ahead of the CDR3 end, with the missing end drawn from the germline J gene. The chain joins TRBV10-3 to TRBJ2-5; no clear D. Germline lookup yields CDR1 ENHRY and CDR2 SYGVKD. The CDR3 consists of 14 residues. V was shortened by 0 bases and J by 2 bases, with 7 bases between the two germline ends. The covered CDR3 bases are TGTGCCATCAGTGAGTCGCTAGGACAAGAGACC. Amino acids: CAISESLGQET. In full, the CDR3 reads CAISESLGQETQYF.

This clone was detected only a few times. The read comes to an end 3 residues before the CDR3 does, leaving the germline J gene to fill in the end. This rearrangement joins TRBV29-1 to TRBJ2-5, with D perhaps TRBD1 or TRBD2 (6 bases each). The germline CDR1 and CDR2 sequences are SQVTM and ANQGSEA. The CDR3 extends over 12 amino acids. Between the trimmed V and J ends, which lost 4 bases and 2 bases, there was a span of 8 bases. The CDR3 DNA, read in part, is TGCAGCGTTGGGAGGGGGCAAGAGACC. Protein product: CSVGRGQET. The whole CDR3 region reads CSVGRGQETQYF.

This clone was observed at least ten times. The read finishes 3 residues shy of the CDR3 end, and the germline J gene is used to complete it. The chain links TRBV5-1 to TRBJ2-7; D ambiguous. With 5 bases removed from V and 4 bases from J, the gap between germline ends came to 7 bases. The CDR3 length is 11 residues. CDR1 SGHRS and CDR2 YFSETQ come from the germline V gene. CDR3 sequence: CASRGDYEQYF. Partial CDR3 DNA: TGCGCCAGCAGGGGCGATTACGAG.

On this clone itself: The read finishes 3 residues shy of the CDR3 end, and the germline J gene is used to complete it. The V gene is TRBV5-1, the J gene TRBJ1-1; tentatively, D is TRBD1 (5 bases). The CDR3 loop spans 15 amino acids. CDR1 is SGHRS, CDR2 YFSETQ, per germline. The V end lost 3 bases, the J end lost 0 bases, and 12 bases lay between the germline ends. CDR3 region: CASSYTGDLNTEAFF. CDR3 bases read: TGCGCCAGCAGCTATACGGGGGACCTGAACACTGAA.

There are many counts of this clone. The read is 3 residues too short to cover the CDR3 end, so that end is filled in from the germline J gene. V gene TRBV6-2 or TRBV6-3 combines with J gene TRBJ2-1; 9 nucleotides agree with TRBD1. The CDR3 spans 15 residues. In germline, CDR1 is MNHEY, CDR2 SVGEGT. The J segment lost 5 bases and the V segment lost 2 bases, leaving 4 bases of the junction unmatched. CDR3 bases read: TGTGCCAGCAGTTACCGGGACAGGGAAAACAATGAG. It translates to CASSYRDRENNE. The CDR3 in its entirety is CASSYRDRENNEQFF.

This clone has just a few counts. The read falls 3 residues short of the CDR3 end, and the missing part is taken from the germline J gene. V and J are TRBV30 and TRBJ1-3; the match to TRBD1 covers 7 bases. This CDR3 has 14 residues. The V gene's germline CDR1 is GTSNPN and CDR2 SVGIG (reference sequence). V lost 3 bases, J lost 2 bases, and 4 bases stayed unmatched. The sequenced CDR3 bases are TGTGCCTGGAGCTACGGACAGGCTGGAAACACC. Encoded protein: CAWSYGQAGNT. The CDR3 in full is CAWSYGQAGNTIYF.

This clone was picked up many times. The read ends 3 residues early relative to the CDR3; the germline J gene fills the gap. The chain carries TRBV13 and TRBJ2-1; 8 bases agree with TRBD2. This CDR3 has 16 residues. J gave up 7 bases and V 0 bases, and 8 bases lay outside the gene matches. Germline V lookup: CDR1 PRHDT, CDR2 FYEKMQ (reference sequence). CDR3 region: CASSLGRLAWGNEQFF. Incomplete CDR3 DNA: TGTGCCAGCAGCTTAGGGAGACTAGCGTGGGGTAATGAG.

Concerning this clone: The read falls 3 residues short of the CDR3 end, and the missing part is taken from the germline J gene. The chain couples TRBV10-2 to TRBJ1-5, with a possible D match to TRBD1 (5 bases). The CDR3 has 15 amino acids. The V end was cut by 3 bases, the J end by 7 bases, with 16 bases between. The V gene's germline CDR1 is WSHSY and CDR2 SAAADI. CDR3 DNA (partial): TGCGCCAGCAGTGACCGCACAGGAGGCTACCAGCCC. Translated: CASSDRTGGYQP. The entire CDR3 protein is CASSDRTGGYQPQHF.

This clone appeared a few times. Read data end 3 residues before the CDR3 end; the end is taken from the germline J gene. The chain carries TRBV23-1 and TRBJ1-2; 9 nucleotides match TRBD1. TRBV23-1 qualifies as an ORF whose function is uncertain. J lost 5 bases, V lost 10 bases, and 2 bases had no gene match. The CDR3 totals 11 residues. This CDR3 is CANGQGYGYTF. The sequenced CDR3 bases are TGCGCCAACGGACAGGGGTATGGC.

This clone was found many times. With the read ending 3 residues before the CDR3 end, the germline J gene is used to fill in that end. This chain joins TRBV7-9 and TRBJ2-1; the match to TRBD2 covers 15 bases. CDR3 length: 15 amino acids. V dropped 5 bases and J dropped 6; count of bases not matched to a gene: 2. Germline V gives CDR1 SEHNR, CDR2 FQNEAQ (reference sequence). The covered CDR3 bases are TGTGCCAGCAGCGCGGGACTAGCGGGAGGCAATGAG. This gives the protein CASSAGLAGGNE. The full CDR3 protein is CASSAGLAGGNEQFF.

A remark on this clone: The read finishes 3 residues shy of the CDR3 end, and the germline J gene is used to complete it. V usage is TRBV2 and J usage is TRBJ2-7; D is unresolved. Trimming shortened V by 2 bases and J by 0 bases, and 8 bases separated the two germline ends. The germline V gene has CDR1 SNHLY and CDR2 FYNNEI. This CDR3 contains 14 residues. CDR3 DNA, as far as it was read: TGTGCCAGCAGTGAACAAGCTCTCTCCTACGAG. This codes for CASSEQALSYE. The entire CDR3 reads CASSEQALSYEQYF.

This clone has more than one count but fewer than ten. The read halts 3 residues ahead of the CDR3 end, with the missing end drawn from the germline J gene. The chain is built from TRBV2 and TRBJ2-7; TRBD1 aligns across 10 bases. Per germline, CDR1 SNHLY and CDR2 FYNNEI. The CDR3 spans 14 residues. Germline trimming cut 8 bases from V and 4 bases from J; bases unmatched to any gene: 8. The DNA read from the CDR3 is TGTGCCAGCTCCCTGGGGGGACAGGGGTACGAG. This sequence encodes CASSLGGQGYE. The entire CDR3 reads CASSLGGQGYEQYF.

This clone was seen at least ten times. The sequenced CDR3 bases are TGTGCCAGTAGTACACAGGGCTATGAG. It is translated as CASSTQGYE. The full CDR3 reads CASSTQGYEQFF. This chain joins TRBV19 and TRBJ2-1, with a weak D call TRBD1 (6 bases). The CDR3 end is not reached by the read, which stops 3 residues before it; the germline J gene fills it in. CDR1 and CDR2 (germline): LNHDA, SQIVND (reference sequence). Trimming removed 4 bases at V and 8 bases at J, with 9 bases between. CDR3 length equals 12 residues. Full variable domain (outside the CDR3, taken from reference TRBV19 and TRBJ2-1): DGGITQSPKYLFRKEGQNVTLSCEQNLNHDAMYWYRQDPGQGLRLIYYSQIVNDFQKGDIAEGYSVSREKKESFPLTVTSAQKNPTAFYLCASSTQGYEQFFGPGTRLTVL.

In this sample, this clone turned up many times. From the germline J gene comes the end of the CDR3, since the read stops 3 residues before it. The V call is TRBV20-1, the J call TRBJ1-2; D may be TRBD1 (6 bases). The CDR3 covers 11 residues. Germline values: CDR1 DFQATT, CDR2 SNEGSKA (reference sequence). The CDR3 reads CSASAGDYYTF. The CDR3 DNA, read in part, is TGCAGTGCTAGTGCAGGGGATTAC.

This clone was seen only a few times. The read is 3 residues too short to cover the CDR3 end, so that end is filled in from the germline J gene. This rearrangement joins TRBV2 to TRBJ2-7, with 7 bases identical to TRBD1. J was trimmed by 0 bases and V by 8 bases; bases with no gene match: 10. The CDR3 totals 15 residues. Looked up from germline, CDR1 is SNHLY and CDR2 is FYNNEI. CDR3 sequence reads: CASFSGQKSSYEQYF. Incomplete CDR3 DNA: TGTGCCAGCTTTTCGGGACAGAAGAGCTCCTACGAG.

This clone was observed a few times. Read data end 3 residues before the CDR3 end; the end is taken from the germline J gene. The chain joins TRBV30 to TRBJ1-2; maybe TRBD1 (6 bases). This CDR3 has 13 amino acids. Germline V gene sequence: CDR1 GTSNPN, CDR2 SVGIG (reference sequence). The V gene lost 0 bases and the J gene lost 7 bases, with 12 bases spanning the gap. The CDR3 here is CAWSVVGAAGYTF. The covered CDR3 bases are TGTGCCTGGAGTGTAGTGGGGGCGGCTGGC.

In its sample, this clone was seen a few times. The read finishes 3 residues shy of the CDR3 end, and the germline J gene is used to complete it. The gene calls are TRBV6-2 or TRBV6-3 and TRBJ2-1; 14 bases match TRBD2. This CDR3 spans 15 amino acids. Germline CDR1 MNHEY, CDR2 SVGEGT. After removal of 6 bases from V and 5 bases from J, the junction contained 3 bases not matched to a gene. The CDR3 reads CASRRLAGGHNEQFF. Incomplete CDR3 DNA: TGTGCCAGCAGGAGACTAGCGGGGGGGCACAATGAG.

Comment on this clone: The read finishes 3 residues shy of the CDR3 end, and the germline J gene is used to complete it. The rearrangement links TRBV30 to TRBJ2-7; 7 nucleotides match TRBD2. This CDR3 is 12 amino acids long. The J segment lost 0 bases and the V segment lost 6 bases, leaving 2 bases of the junction unmatched. Germline CDR1 and CDR2: GTSNPN and SVGIG (reference sequence). CDR3: CACAGVSYEQYF. Incomplete CDR3 DNA: TGTGCCTGTGCGGGGGTCTCCTACGAG.

This clone came up a few times. CDR3 DNA (partial): TGTGCCAGCTCACCCGGGGGGTTTAGCGGGGTCGCGAATGAG. Its translation is CASSPGGFSGVANE. The CDR3 as a whole reads CASSPGGFSGVANEQFF. The chain has TRBV18 and TRBJ2-1; TRBD2 agrees at 8 bases. The CDR3 is cut off 3 residues early in the read; its end comes from the germline J gene. The CDR3 sequence is 17 residues long. V lost 3 bases, J lost 7 bases, and 14 bases stayed unmatched. CDR1 is KGHSH, CDR2 LQKENI, per germline. The entire variable domain, with the rest obtained from reference TRBV18 and TRBJ2-1, is as follows: NAGVMQNPRHLVRRRGQEARLRCSPMKGHSHVYWYRQLPEEGLKFMVYLQKENIIDESGMPKERFSAEFPKEGPSILRIQQVVRGDSAAYFCASSPGGFSGVANEQFFGPGTRLTVL.

This clone was observed a handful of times. The observed sequence ends 3 residues before the CDR3 terminus, with the missing tail filled in from the germline J gene. The chain joins TRBV19 to TRBJ1-5; D perhaps matches TRBD1 (5 bases). V was pared by 4 bases and J by 7 bases, with 23 bases between. CDR1 and CDR2 (germline): LNHDA, SQIVND (reference sequence). CDR3 length: 17 amino acids. The CDR3 DNA, read in part, is TGTGCCAGTAGTACCCTGCCGGGGGGAGTAATAGTCCAGCCC. Its translation is CASSTLPGGVIVQP. The CDR3 as a whole reads CASSTLPGGVIVQPQHF.

The CDR3 reads CASRYDRGEGQPQHF. The CDR3 bases that were read are TGTGCCAGCAGATACGACCGGGGTGAGGGCCAGCCC. The V and J genes are TRBV2 and TRBJ1-5; D gene uncertain. The sequenced fragment ends 3 residues before the CDR3 boundary, so the rest is inferred from the germline J gene. Trimming took off 6 bases at V and 7 bases at J, with 19 bases between the two ends. The germline V gene has CDR1 SNHLY and CDR2 FYNNEI. The CDR3 loop spans 15 amino acids.

Concerning this clone: The read finishes 3 residues shy of the CDR3 end, and the germline J gene is used to complete it. The chain carries TRBV29-1 and TRBJ2-3; 10 bases match TRBD2. J was trimmed by 2 bases and V by 8 bases; bases with no gene match: 10. Germline CDR1 SQVTM, CDR2 ANQGSEA. The CDR3 extends over 15 amino acids. Partial CDR3 DNA: TGCAGCTTCCCCAGAAGCGGGGGGGCCACAGATACG. This sequence encodes CSFPRSGGATDT. The full CDR3 reads CSFPRSGGATDTQYF.

In regard to this clone: From the germline J gene comes the end of the CDR3, since the read stops 3 residues before it. The V call is TRBV2, the J call TRBJ2-1; 8 nucleotides agree with TRBD2. J gave up 9 bases and V 4 bases, and 8 bases lay outside the gene matches. The CDR3 consists of 14 residues. The germline gives CDR1 SNHLY, CDR2 FYNNEI. The CDR3 reads CASSGYGGGSEQFF. The sequenced CDR3 bases are TGTGCCAGCAGTGGATACGGCGGGGGGAGTGAG.